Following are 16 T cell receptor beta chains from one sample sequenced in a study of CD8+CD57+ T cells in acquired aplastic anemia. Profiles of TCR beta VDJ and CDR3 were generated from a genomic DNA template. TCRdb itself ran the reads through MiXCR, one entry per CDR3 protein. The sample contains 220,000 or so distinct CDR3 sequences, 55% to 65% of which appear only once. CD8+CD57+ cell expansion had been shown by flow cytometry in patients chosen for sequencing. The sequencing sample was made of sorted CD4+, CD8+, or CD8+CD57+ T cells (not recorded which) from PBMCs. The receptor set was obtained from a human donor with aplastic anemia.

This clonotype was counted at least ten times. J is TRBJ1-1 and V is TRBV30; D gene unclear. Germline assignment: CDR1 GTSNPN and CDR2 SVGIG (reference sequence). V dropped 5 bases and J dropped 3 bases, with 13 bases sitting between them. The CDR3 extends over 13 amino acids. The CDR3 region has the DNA TGTGCCTGGTGCCGTGGAATATACACTGAAGCTTTCTTT. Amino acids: CAWCRGIYTEAFF.

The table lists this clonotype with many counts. The CDR3 sequence is CASSLVSPYEQYF. For the CDR3, the DNA is TGTGCCAGCAGCTTAGTCAGTCCCTACGAGCAGTACTTC. The chain joins TRBV7-8 to TRBJ2-7; no reliable D call. Per the germline V gene, CDR1 is SGHVS and CDR2 is FQNEAQ. V gave up 1 base and J gave up 2 bases, with 6 bases separating them. CDR3 length equals 13 residues.

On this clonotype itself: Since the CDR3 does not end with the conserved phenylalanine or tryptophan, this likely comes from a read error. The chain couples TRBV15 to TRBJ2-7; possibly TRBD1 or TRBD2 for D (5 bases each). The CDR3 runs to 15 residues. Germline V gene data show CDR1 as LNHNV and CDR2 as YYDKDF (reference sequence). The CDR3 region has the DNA TGTGCCACCAGCAGAGATAGAGGGGAACTCTACGTGCAGTACCTC. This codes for CATSRDRGELYVQYL.

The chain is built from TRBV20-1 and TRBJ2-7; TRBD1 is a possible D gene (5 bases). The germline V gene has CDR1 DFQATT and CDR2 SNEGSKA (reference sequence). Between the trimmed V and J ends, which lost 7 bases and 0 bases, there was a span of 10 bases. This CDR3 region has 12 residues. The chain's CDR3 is CSEGRVSYEQYF. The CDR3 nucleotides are TGCAGTGAGGGCAGGGTCTCCTACGAGCAGTACTTC.

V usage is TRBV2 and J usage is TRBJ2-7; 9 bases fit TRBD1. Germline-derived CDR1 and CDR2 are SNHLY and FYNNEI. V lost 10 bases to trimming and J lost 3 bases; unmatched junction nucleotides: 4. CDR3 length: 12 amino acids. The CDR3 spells CATGTGFYEQYF. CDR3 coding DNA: TGTGCCACCGGGACAGGGTTCTACGAGCAGTACTTC. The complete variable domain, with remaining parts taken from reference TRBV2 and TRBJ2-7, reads EPEVTQTPSHQVTQMGQEVILRCVPISNHLYFYWYRQILGQKVEFLVSFYNNEISEKSEIFDDQFSVERPDGSNFTLKIRSTKLEDSAMYFCATGTGFYEQYFGPGTRLTVT.

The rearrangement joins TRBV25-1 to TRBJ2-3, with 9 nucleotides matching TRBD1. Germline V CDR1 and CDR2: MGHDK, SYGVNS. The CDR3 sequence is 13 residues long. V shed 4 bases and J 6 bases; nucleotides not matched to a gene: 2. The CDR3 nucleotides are TGTGCCAGCAGTGGGACAGGGGTGGATACGCAGTATTTT. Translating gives CASSGTGVDTQYF.

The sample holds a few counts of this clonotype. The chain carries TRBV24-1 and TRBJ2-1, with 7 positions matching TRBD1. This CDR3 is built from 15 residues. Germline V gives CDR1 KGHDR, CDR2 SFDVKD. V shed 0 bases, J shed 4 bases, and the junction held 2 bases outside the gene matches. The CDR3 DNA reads TGTGCCACCAGTGATTTGCACAGGGGTTACAATGAGCAGTTCTTC. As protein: CATSDLHRGYNEQFF.

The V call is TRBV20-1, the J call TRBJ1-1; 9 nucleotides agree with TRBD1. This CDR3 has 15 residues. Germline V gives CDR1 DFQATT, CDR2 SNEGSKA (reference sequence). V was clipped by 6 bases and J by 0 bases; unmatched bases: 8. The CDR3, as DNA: TGCAGTGCACAACAGGGGGCGGACGTGAACACTGAAGCTTTCTTT. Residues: CSAQQGADVNTEAFF.

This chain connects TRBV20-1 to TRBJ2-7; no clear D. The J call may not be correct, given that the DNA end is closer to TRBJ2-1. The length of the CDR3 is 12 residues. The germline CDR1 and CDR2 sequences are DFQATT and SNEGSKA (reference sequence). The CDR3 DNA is TGCAGTGCTAGGAAAACAACAATTGAGCAGTTCTTC. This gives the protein CSARKTTIEQFF.

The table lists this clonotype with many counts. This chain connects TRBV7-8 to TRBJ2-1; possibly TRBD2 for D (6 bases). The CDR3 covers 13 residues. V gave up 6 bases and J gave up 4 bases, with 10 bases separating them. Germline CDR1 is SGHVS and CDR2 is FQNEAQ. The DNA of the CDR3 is TGTGCCAGCAGTTCTGGGGGGTACAATGAGCAGTTCTTC. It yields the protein CASSSGGYNEQFF.

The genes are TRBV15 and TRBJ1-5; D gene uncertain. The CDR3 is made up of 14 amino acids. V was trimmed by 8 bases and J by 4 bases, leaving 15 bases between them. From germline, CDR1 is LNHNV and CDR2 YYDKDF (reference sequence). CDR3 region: CATRGGSGNQPQHF. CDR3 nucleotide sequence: TGTGCCACCCGGGGAGGGTCGGGGAATCAGCCCCAGCATTTT.

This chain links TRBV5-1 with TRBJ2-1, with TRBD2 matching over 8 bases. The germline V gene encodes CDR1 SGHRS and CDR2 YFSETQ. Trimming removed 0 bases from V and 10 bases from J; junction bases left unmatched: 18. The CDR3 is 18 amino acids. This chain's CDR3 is CASSLATSGVAGSYEQFF. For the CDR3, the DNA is TGCGCCAGCAGCTTGGCCACCTCCGGGGTAGCGGGGTCCTACGAGCAGTTCTTC.

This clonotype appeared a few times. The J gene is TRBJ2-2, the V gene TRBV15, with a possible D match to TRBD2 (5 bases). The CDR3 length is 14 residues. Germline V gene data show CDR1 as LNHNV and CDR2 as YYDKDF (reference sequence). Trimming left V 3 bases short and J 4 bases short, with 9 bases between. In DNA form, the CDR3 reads TGTGCCACCAGCAGCGGCCGGGGCACCGGGGAGCTGTTTTTT. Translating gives CATSSGRGTGELFF.

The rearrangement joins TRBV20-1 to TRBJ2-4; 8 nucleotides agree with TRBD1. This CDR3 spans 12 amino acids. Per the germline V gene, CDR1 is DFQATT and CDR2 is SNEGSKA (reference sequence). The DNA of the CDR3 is TGCAGCGCGGACAGGGCGAACAACATTCAGTACTTC. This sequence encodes CSADRANNIQYF.

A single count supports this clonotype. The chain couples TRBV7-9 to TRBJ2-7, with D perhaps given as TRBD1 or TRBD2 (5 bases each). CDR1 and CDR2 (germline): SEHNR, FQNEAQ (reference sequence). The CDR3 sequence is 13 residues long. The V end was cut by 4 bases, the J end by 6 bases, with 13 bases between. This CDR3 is CASSWGRTIEQYF. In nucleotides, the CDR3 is TGTGCCAGCAGCTGGGGGAGAACGATCGAGCAGTACTTC.

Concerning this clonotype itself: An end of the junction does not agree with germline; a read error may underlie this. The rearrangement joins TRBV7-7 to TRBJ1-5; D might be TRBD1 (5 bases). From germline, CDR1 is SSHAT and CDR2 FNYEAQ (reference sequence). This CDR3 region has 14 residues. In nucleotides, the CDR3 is TGTGCTAGCAACCGACAGTCTAGCAATCAGCCCCAGCATTTT. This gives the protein CASNRQSSNQPQHF.